This T cell receptor beta chain was retrieved from a study of blood T cell repertoires in COVID-19. Looking at the study overall: Some COVID-19 samples were acute and others convalescent; all came from the United States, Italy and Spain.

V lost 5 bases to trimming and J lost 2 bases, with 13 bases between them. The CDR3 spans 15 residues. Germline V gene lookup returns CDR1 SGHTA and CDR2 FQGNSA. Data came from immunoSEQ multiplex PCR; TCRdb stores just in-frame clones and leaves some out. The sample holds some 200,000 clones, approximately 90% seen once. This rearrangement joins TRBV7-2 to TRBJ2-1; D perhaps matches TRBD2 (5 bases). Sequencing input: peripheral blood. The receptor comes from a man aged 35 to 55 with active or convalescent COVID-19. The CDR3, as DNA: TGTGCCAGCAGCGCTGGGAGCGCTACCTACAATGAGCAGTTCTTC. This gives the protein CASSAGSATYNEQFF.